This T cell receptor beta chain was captured in a study of cytomegalovirus exposure and HLA in healthy donors. The germline V gene encodes CDR1 SEHNR and CDR2 FQNEAQ (reference sequence). The CDR3 totals 12 residues. V was trimmed by 4 bases and J by 8 bases, leaving 11 bases between them. Primers for the PCR totalled 60 Vbeta and 13 Jbeta. Measured with immunoSEQ multiplex PCR; TCRdb has only the in-frame clones, and not every one. The sample holds around 190,000 clones, approximately 82% seen once. The rearrangement joins TRBV7-9 to TRBJ1-2; D unclear. The clonotype comes from a man aged 35 to 55 in good health and CMV-seropositive. Sequences were obtained from PBMCs. The CDR3 DNA reads as TGTGCCAGCAGCTCTTCCTTCGAGGGCTACACCTTC. It specifies CASSSSFEGYTF.